The rows below give T cell receptor beta chains drawn from one sample of a study of T-cell memory formation after mild COVID-19. TCRdb analysed the 5' RACE reads with MiXCR anew, one entry per CDR3 protein. The repertoire holds 45,000 to 50,000 distinct CDR3 sequences, with approximately 6.6% as singletons. The sequenced material came from PBMCs or a T cell subset sorted from them (not recorded which). Receptors originate from a man aged 18 to 29 who had mild COVID-19 (a few samples of this study predate the infection). Cell type and time point are not known. CDR3s include the opening cysteine and the closing phenylalanine or tryptophan. A D gene is named only where the DNA matches it firmly. Clone size is stated in some rows and not others, as once, few, many or a class when expanded.

d_gene: TRBD2; abundance: many; v_gene: TRBV7-9; j_gene: TRBJ2-3; CDR3nt: TGTGCCAGCACTCATCTAGCGGGGAGCACAGATACGCAGTATTTT; CDR3aa: CASTHLAGSTDTQYF
d_gene: -; abundance: -; v_gene: TRBV30; j_gene: TRBJ2-7; CDR3nt: TGTGCCTGGAGTGTAGCCTACGAGCAGTACTTC; CDR3aa: CAWSVAYEQYF
d_gene: -; abundance: few; v_gene: TRBV14; j_gene: TRBJ1-1; CDR3nt: TGTGCCAGCAGCCAAGATCGGAGTACTGAAGCTTTCTTT; CDR3aa: CASSQDRSTEAFF
d_gene: TRBD1; abundance: many; v_gene: TRBV5-4; j_gene: TRBJ2-1; CDR3nt: TGTGCCAGCAGAACTGACAGGGGCCGGGCGTTAGAGCAGTTCTTC; CDR3aa: CASRTDRGRALEQFF
d_gene: -; abundance: many; v_gene: TRBV4-1; j_gene: TRBJ1-1; CDR3nt: TGCGCCAGCAGCCAAGTAGGGCTAGCTGAAGCTTTCTTT; CDR3aa: CASSQVGLAEAFF
d_gene: TRBD1; abundance: many; v_gene: TRBV12-3/TRBV12-4; j_gene: TRBJ2-7; CDR3nt: TGTGCCAGCAGCCCAGGACAGGCCTACGAGCAGTACTTC; CDR3aa: CASSPGQAYEQYF
d_gene: -; abundance: many; v_gene: TRBV7-2; j_gene: TRBJ2-1; CDR3nt: TGTGCCAGCAGCCCTCCGTGGGGTCCGACTGAGCAGTTCTTC; CDR3aa: CASSPPWGPTEQFF
d_gene: -; abundance: few; v_gene: TRBV12-3/TRBV12-4; j_gene: TRBJ1-5; CDR3nt: TGTGCCAGCAGTTTAACAGGCAATCAGCCCCAGCATTTT; CDR3aa: CASSLTGNQPQHF
d_gene: -; abundance: many; v_gene: TRBV5-1; j_gene: TRBJ1-1; CDR3nt: TGCGCCAGCAGCTTGGGGGGTCCCGGGGGCATGAACACTGAAGCTTTCTTT; CDR3aa: CASSLGGPGGMNTEAFF
d_gene: TRBD1; abundance: -; v_gene: TRBV11-2; j_gene: TRBJ2-2; CDR3nt: TGTGCCAGCAGCTTTACCGGGGACAGGGGAAACACCGGGGAGCTGTTTTTT; CDR3aa: CASSFTGDRGNTGELFF
d_gene: -; abundance: few; v_gene: TRBV20-1; j_gene: TRBJ2-3; CDR3nt: TGCAGTGCAGACAAGCGCACAGATACGCAGTATTTT; CDR3aa: CSADKRTDTQYF
d_gene: -; abundance: -; v_gene: TRBV2; j_gene: TRBJ2-1; CDR3nt: TGTGCCAGCAGTGAACAAAACAATAATGAGCAGTTCTTC; CDR3aa: CASSEQNNNEQFF
d_gene: -; abundance: many; v_gene: TRBV7-3; j_gene: TRBJ2-3; CDR3nt: TGTGCCAGCAGCCCAAGCCGACCTAGCACAGATACGCAGTATTTT; CDR3aa: CASSPSRPSTDTQYF
d_gene: -; abundance: many; v_gene: TRBV11-2; j_gene: TRBJ2-3; CDR3nt: TGTGCCAGCAGCTTAGCCCCGACAGATACGCAGTATTTT; CDR3aa: CASSLAPTDTQYF
d_gene: TRBD1; abundance: few; v_gene: TRBV10-3; j_gene: TRBJ2-1; CDR3nt: TGTGCCATCAGTGAGGCGGGGACAGGGATCAATGAGCAGTTCTTC; CDR3aa: CAISEAGTGINEQFF
d_gene: -; abundance: -; v_gene: TRBV12-3/TRBV12-4; j_gene: TRBJ2-2; CDR3nt: TGTGCCAGCAGTTTATGGAGTCCCCACACCGGGGAGCTGTTTTTT; CDR3aa: CASSLWSPHTGELFF
d_gene: TRBD1; abundance: -; v_gene: TRBV27; j_gene: TRBJ1-1; CDR3nt: TGTGCCAGCAGCGAAGGGGGCTTGGGAGCTTTCTTT; CDR3aa: CASSEGGLGAFF
d_gene: TRBD2; abundance: few; v_gene: TRBV5-1; j_gene: TRBJ2-3; CDR3nt: TGCGCCAGCAGCCCAGGGACTAGCGGAAACACAGATACGCAGTATTTT; CDR3aa: CASSPGTSGNTDTQYF
d_gene: TRBD2; abundance: -; v_gene: TRBV7-2; j_gene: TRBJ2-5; CDR3nt: TGTGCCAGCAGCATAAATGCGGGGGGCCAAGAGACCCAGTACTTC; CDR3aa: CASSINAGGQETQYF
d_gene: -; abundance: -; v_gene: TRBV4-1; j_gene: TRBJ1-2; CDR3nt: TGCGCCAGCAGCCAAGAGACCGCCAACTATGGCTACACCTTC; CDR3aa: CASSQETANYGYTF
d_gene: -; abundance: -; v_gene: TRBV3-1; j_gene: TRBJ2-5; CDR3nt: TGTGCCAGCAGCCAACGGGACCCCTTGGAGGAGACCCAGTACTTC; CDR3aa: CASSQRDPLEETQYF
d_gene: TRBD1; abundance: -; v_gene: TRBV6-6; j_gene: TRBJ2-5; CDR3nt: TGTGCCAGCAGTTACGGGACAGGGGGACAAGAGACCCAGTACTTC; CDR3aa: CASSYGTGGQETQYF
d_gene: TRBD1; abundance: -; v_gene: TRBV2; j_gene: TRBJ1-3; CDR3nt: TGTGCCAGCAGACGACAGGGACAGTCTGGAAACACCATATATTTT; CDR3aa: CASRRQGQSGNTIYF
d_gene: -; abundance: -; v_gene: TRBV19; j_gene: TRBJ2-2; CDR3nt: TGTGCCAGTAGTACACAGGGCACCGGGGAGCTGTTTTTT; CDR3aa: CASSTQGTGELFF
d_gene: TRBD1; abundance: many; v_gene: TRBV24-1; j_gene: TRBJ2-3; CDR3nt: TGTGCCACCAGTGATCTCCCGGACAGGAGGAGCACAGATACGCAGTATTTT; CDR3aa: CATSDLPDRRSTDTQYF
d_gene: TRBD1; abundance: -; v_gene: TRBV4-2; j_gene: TRBJ2-2; CDR3nt: TGTGCCAGCAGCCAAGATCTCCAGGGGGTAGGAGACAGGGGCACCGGGGAGCTGTTTTTT; CDR3aa: CASSQDLQGVGDRGTGELFF
d_gene: -; abundance: many; v_gene: TRBV5-1; j_gene: TRBJ2-1; CDR3nt: TGCGCCAGCAGCTTGGCGGGACTTGGGCAGTTCTTC; CDR3aa: CASSLAGLGQFF
d_gene: TRBD1; abundance: many; v_gene: TRBV28; j_gene: TRBJ2-5; CDR3nt: TGTGCCAGCAGTTTCCTGACAGGGAACCAAGAGACCCAGTACTTC; CDR3aa: CASSFLTGNQETQYF
d_gene: -; abundance: -; v_gene: TRBV6-2/TRBV6-3; j_gene: TRBJ2-3; CDR3nt: TGTGCCAGCAGCCGAGGGCTAGCGATCGGGTCCGATACGCAGTATTTT; CDR3aa: CASSRGLAIGSDTQYF
d_gene: TRBD1; abundance: few; v_gene: TRBV10-3; j_gene: TRBJ1-2; CDR3nt: TGTGCCTCCTGGGGACAGAGGGGGATCTATGGCTACACCTTC; CDR3aa: CASWGQRGIYGYTF
d_gene: TRBD2; abundance: few; v_gene: TRBV6-2/TRBV6-3; j_gene: TRBJ2-1; CDR3nt: TGTGCCAGCAGCAAGCTAGCGGGGGTACTCAATGAGCAGTTCTTC; CDR3aa: CASSKLAGVLNEQFF
d_gene: TRBD2; abundance: few; v_gene: TRBV6-2/TRBV6-3; j_gene: TRBJ2-1; CDR3nt: TGTGCCAGCACGGGAGCGGGGAACTACAATGAGCAGTTCTTC; CDR3aa: CASTGAGNYNEQFF
d_gene: TRBD2; abundance: many; v_gene: TRBV12-3/TRBV12-4; j_gene: TRBJ2-3; CDR3nt: TGTGCCAGCAGGACCGATTACGTGGGACTAGCGGGGGCTTCGGATACGCAGTATTTT; CDR3aa: CASRTDYVGLAGASDTQYF
d_gene: -; abundance: -; v_gene: TRBV12-3/TRBV12-4; j_gene: TRBJ2-3; CDR3nt: TGTGCCAGCAGTTTGGGAGATACGAAGTATTTT; CDR3aa: CASSLGDTKYF
d_gene: TRBD2; abundance: -; v_gene: TRBV7-3; j_gene: TRBJ2-1; CDR3nt: TGTGCCAGCAGCTTAATGGCGGGGGGCGTCAATGAGCAGTTCTTC; CDR3aa: CASSLMAGGVNEQFF
d_gene: TRBD2; abundance: many; v_gene: TRBV5-1; j_gene: TRBJ2-5; CDR3nt: TGCGCCAGCACCACGGGAGGCCGCGGAGAGACCCAGTACTTC; CDR3aa: CASTTGGRGETQYF
d_gene: TRBD1; abundance: many; v_gene: TRBV5-1; j_gene: TRBJ2-7; CDR3nt: TGCGCCAGCAGCTTGTTGGGACAGTCCTACGAGCAGTACTTC; CDR3aa: CASSLLGQSYEQYF
d_gene: -; abundance: few; v_gene: TRBV5-1; j_gene: TRBJ1-2; CDR3nt: TGCGCCAGCAGCCCTTCCCAACCCATCGCATATGGCTACACCTTC; CDR3aa: CASSPSQPIAYGYTF
d_gene: -; abundance: -; v_gene: TRBV29-1; j_gene: TRBJ1-5; CDR3nt: TGCAGCGTTGAGACAGATTTTAATCAGCCCCAGCATTTT; CDR3aa: CSVETDFNQPQHF
d_gene: TRBD1; abundance: many; v_gene: TRBV7-2; j_gene: TRBJ2-1; CDR3nt: TGTGCCAGCAGCTTTAGACAGGGGGCAAATGAGCAGTTCTTC; CDR3aa: CASSFRQGANEQFF
d_gene: TRBD2; abundance: many; v_gene: TRBV4-2; j_gene: TRBJ2-1; CDR3nt: TGTGCCAGCAGCCAACTAGCGGGGGGCTCCTACAATGAGCAGTTCTTC; CDR3aa: CASSQLAGGSYNEQFF
d_gene: -; abundance: many; v_gene: TRBV10-3; j_gene: TRBJ2-6; CDR3nt: TGTGCCATCAGTGAGCAGCCGGGAACGCACCTCCCTGGGGCCAACGTCCTGACTTTC; CDR3aa: CAISEQPGTHLPGANVLTF
d_gene: -; abundance: many; v_gene: TRBV5-4; j_gene: TRBJ2-2; CDR3nt: TGTGCCAGCAGCCGGAGGGACAGTGTGGCCGGGGAGCTGTTTTTT; CDR3aa: CASSRRDSVAGELFF
d_gene: -; abundance: -; v_gene: TRBV4-1; j_gene: TRBJ2-5; CDR3nt: TGCGCCACAGGTCCCAACCAAGAGACCCAGTACTTC; CDR3aa: CATGPNQETQYF
d_gene: -; abundance: -; v_gene: TRBV10-3; j_gene: TRBJ1-1; CDR3nt: TGTGCCATCGGGGGGGTTAGAAACACTGAAGCTTTCTTT; CDR3aa: CAIGGVRNTEAFF
d_gene: -; abundance: -; v_gene: TRBV4-2; j_gene: TRBJ1-4; CDR3nt: TGTGCCAGCAGCCATGAGGACCGCTGGAATGAAAAACTGTTTTTT; CDR3aa: CASSHEDRWNEKLFF
d_gene: TRBD2; abundance: few; v_gene: TRBV7-2; j_gene: TRBJ2-6; CDR3nt: TGTGCCAGCAGCTTTCAGGGACTAGCGTGGGGGGCCAACGTCCTGACTTTC; CDR3aa: CASSFQGLAWGANVLTF
d_gene: TRBD1; abundance: few; v_gene: TRBV12-3/TRBV12-4; j_gene: TRBJ2-7; CDR3nt: TGTGCCAGCAGACCCCCCGGGACAGGGGTGACCTACGAGCAGTACTTC; CDR3aa: CASRPPGTGVTYEQYF
d_gene: -; abundance: many; v_gene: TRBV12-3/TRBV12-4; j_gene: TRBJ1-1; CDR3nt: TGTGCCAGCAGTTTAACAGGGAAAAACACTGAAGCTTTCTTT; CDR3aa: CASSLTGKNTEAFF
d_gene: TRBD2; abundance: many; v_gene: TRBV5-4; j_gene: TRBJ2-3; CDR3nt: TGTGCCAGCAGCTTGTCGGGGGGTACAGATACGCAGTATTTT; CDR3aa: CASSLSGGTDTQYF
d_gene: TRBD2; abundance: -; v_gene: TRBV12-3/TRBV12-4; j_gene: TRBJ2-3; CDR3nt: TGTGCCAGCAGCACTAGCGGGGGGGCTCATACGCAGTATTTT; CDR3aa: CASSTSGGAHTQYF
d_gene: TRBD1; abundance: many; v_gene: TRBV4-1; j_gene: TRBJ1-1; CDR3nt: TGCGCCAGCTCAGGGGGCAGCATGAACACTGAAGCTTTCTTT; CDR3aa: CASSGGSMNTEAFF
d_gene: -; abundance: few; v_gene: TRBV4-1; j_gene: TRBJ2-7; CDR3nt: TGCGCCAGCAGCCAGCCAAGGGCCGGGGGCGGCTACGAGCAGTACTTC; CDR3aa: CASSQPRAGGGYEQYF
d_gene: -; abundance: -; v_gene: TRBV10-2; j_gene: TRBJ2-7; CDR3nt: TGCGCCAGCACCGGGGACCCCGGGTACGAGCAGTACTTC; CDR3aa: CASTGDPGYEQYF